This T cell receptor (beta chain) came from a study of human T cells and chemical hapten exposure. TCRdb reprocessed the RACE reads with MiXCR, giving one entry per CDR3 protein. The sample lists about 80,000 distinct CDR3 sequences; 14% were seen once. This clonotype was counted between two and nine times. Time point reported: pre-sensitization, week 0. The treatment is: therapeutic diphenylcyclopropenone sensitization with weekly scalp DPC. In germline, CDR1 is SGHVS, CDR2 FNYEAQ. Trimming removed 1 base at V and 5 bases at J, with 5 bases between. CDR3 length equals 12 residues. Sample: whole blood, taken in connection with sensitization to the hapten diphenylcyclopropenone (DPC). The V gene is TRBV7-6, the J gene TRBJ2-5; no clear D gene. This TCR came from a woman between 50 and 59 years old with alopecia areata. Some clones in this sample may be carry-over from other donors' samples. As DNA, the CDR3 is TGTGCCAGCAGCTTAGTTCCCGAGACCCAGTACTTC. Translated: CASSLVPETQYF. The full variable domain, its missing parts supplied by reference TRBV7-6 and TRBJ2-5, is GAGVSQSPRYKVTKRGQDVALRCDPISGHVSLYWYRQALGQGPEFLTYFNYEAQQDKSGLPNDRFSAERPEGSISTLTIQRTEQRDSAMYRCASSLVPETQYFGPGTRLLVL.